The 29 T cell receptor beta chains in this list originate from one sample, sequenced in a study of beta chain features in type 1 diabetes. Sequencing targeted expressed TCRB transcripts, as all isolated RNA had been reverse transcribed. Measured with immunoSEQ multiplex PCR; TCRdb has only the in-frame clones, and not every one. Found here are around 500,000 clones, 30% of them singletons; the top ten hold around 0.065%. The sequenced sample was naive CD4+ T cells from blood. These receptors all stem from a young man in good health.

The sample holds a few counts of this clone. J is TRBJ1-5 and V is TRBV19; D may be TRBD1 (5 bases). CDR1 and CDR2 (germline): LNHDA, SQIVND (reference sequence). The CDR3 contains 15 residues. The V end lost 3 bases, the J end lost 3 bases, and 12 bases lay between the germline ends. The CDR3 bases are TGTGCCAGTAGTATTATCTGGGGCCCCAATCAGCCCCAGCATTTT. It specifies CASSIIWGPNQPQHF.

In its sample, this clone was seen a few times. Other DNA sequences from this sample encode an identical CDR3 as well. For the CDR3, the DNA is TGTGCCAGCAGCTTGTCTTATGGCTACACCTTC. This encodes CASSLSYGYTF. The genes are TRBV7-9 and TRBJ1-2; D is undetermined. Trimming stripped 3 bases from V and 5 bases from J, with 4 bases between. CDR3 size: 11 residues. Germline V gene sequence: CDR1 SEHNR, CDR2 FQNEAQ (reference sequence).

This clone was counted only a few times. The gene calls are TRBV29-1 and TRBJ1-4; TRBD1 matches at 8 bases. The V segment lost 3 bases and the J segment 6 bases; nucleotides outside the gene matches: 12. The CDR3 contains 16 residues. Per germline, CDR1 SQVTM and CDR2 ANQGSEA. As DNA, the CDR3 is TGCAGCGTTGACGGGACACCGGGACAGGCAGATGAAAAACTGTTTTTT. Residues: CSVDGTPGQADEKLFF.

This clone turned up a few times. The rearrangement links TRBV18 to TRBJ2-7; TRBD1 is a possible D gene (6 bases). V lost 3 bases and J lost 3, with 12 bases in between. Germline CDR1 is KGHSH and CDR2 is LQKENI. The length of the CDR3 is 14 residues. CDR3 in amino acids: CASSPRQAIYEQYF. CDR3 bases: TGTGCCAGCTCACCGAGACAGGCCATCTACGAGCAGTACTTC.

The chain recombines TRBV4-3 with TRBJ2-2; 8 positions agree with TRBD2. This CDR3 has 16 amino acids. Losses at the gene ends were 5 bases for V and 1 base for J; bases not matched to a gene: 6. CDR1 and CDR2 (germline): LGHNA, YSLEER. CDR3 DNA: TGCGCCAGCAGCGCAACTAGCGGAGTGAACACCGGGGAGCTGTTTTTT. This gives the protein CASSATSGVNTGELFF.

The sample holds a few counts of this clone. The CDR3 DNA reads TGCGCCAGCAGCGGAAACGTGGGTGCAGATACGCAGTATTTT. Protein sequence: CASSGNVGADTQYF. The V gene is TRBV5-1, the J gene TRBJ2-3; D remains ambiguous. Looked up from germline, CDR1 is SGHRS and CDR2 is YFSETQ. The CDR3 has 14 amino acids. V lost 4 bases, J lost 4 bases, and 13 bases lay in between.

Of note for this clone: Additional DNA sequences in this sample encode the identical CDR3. This chain's CDR3 is CASSVDQGNYGYTF. Written as DNA, the CDR3 is TGTGCCAGCAGCGTAGACCAGGGCAACTATGGCTACACCTTC. The chain carries TRBV9 and TRBJ1-2; a possible D gene is TRBD1 (5 bases). Trimming cost V 0 bases and J 2 bases, with 8 bases left between them. CDR3 size: 14 residues. Germline CDR1 is SGDLS and CDR2 is YYNGEE. The full variable domain, rest sourced from reference TRBV9 and TRBJ1-2, is DSGVTQTPKHLITATGQRVTLRCSPRSGDLSVYWYQQSLDQGLQFLIQYYNGEERAKGNILERFSAQQFPDLHSELNLSSLELGDSALYFCASSVDQGNYGYTFGSGTRLTVV.

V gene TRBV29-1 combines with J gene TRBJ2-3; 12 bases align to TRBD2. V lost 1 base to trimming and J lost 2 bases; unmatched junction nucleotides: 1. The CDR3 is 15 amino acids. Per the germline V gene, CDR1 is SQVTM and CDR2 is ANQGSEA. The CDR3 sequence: CSVEGLAGVTDTQYF. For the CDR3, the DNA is TGCAGCGTTGAAGGACTAGCGGGAGTCACAGATACGCAGTATTTT.

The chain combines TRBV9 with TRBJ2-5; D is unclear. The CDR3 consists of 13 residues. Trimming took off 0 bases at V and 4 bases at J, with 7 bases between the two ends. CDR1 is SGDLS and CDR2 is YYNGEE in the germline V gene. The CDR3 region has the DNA TGTGCCAGCAGCGTAGGGCCCACAGAGACCCAGTACTTC. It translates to CASSVGPTETQYF.

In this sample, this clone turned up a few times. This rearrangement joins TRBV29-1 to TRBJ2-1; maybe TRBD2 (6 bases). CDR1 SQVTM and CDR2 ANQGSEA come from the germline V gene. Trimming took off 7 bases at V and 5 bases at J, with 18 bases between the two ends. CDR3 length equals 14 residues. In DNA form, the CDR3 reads TGCAGCGGACTAGGAGGTACAGAGAACAATGAGCAGTTCTTC. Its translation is CSGLGGTENNEQFF.

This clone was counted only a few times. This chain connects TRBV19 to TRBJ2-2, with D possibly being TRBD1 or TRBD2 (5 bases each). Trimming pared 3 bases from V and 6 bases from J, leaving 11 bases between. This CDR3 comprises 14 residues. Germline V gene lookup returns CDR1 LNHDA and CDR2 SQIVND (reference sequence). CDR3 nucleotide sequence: TGTGCCAGTAGTATCGGCCAGGGACCCGGGGAGCTGTTTTTT. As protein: CASSIGQGPGELFF.

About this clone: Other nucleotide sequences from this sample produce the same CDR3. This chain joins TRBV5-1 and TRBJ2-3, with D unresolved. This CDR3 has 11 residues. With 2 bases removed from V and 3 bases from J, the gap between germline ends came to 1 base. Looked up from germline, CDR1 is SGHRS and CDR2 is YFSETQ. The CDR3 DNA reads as TGCGCCAGCAGCTTTACAGATACGCAGTATTTT. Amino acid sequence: CASSFTDTQYF.

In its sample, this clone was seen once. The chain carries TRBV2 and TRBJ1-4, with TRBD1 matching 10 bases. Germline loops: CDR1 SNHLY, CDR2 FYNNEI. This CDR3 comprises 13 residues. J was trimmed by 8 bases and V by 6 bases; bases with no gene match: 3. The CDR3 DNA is TGTGCCAGCAGGACAGGGGGCCGGGAAAAACTGTTTTTT. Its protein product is CASRTGGREKLFF.

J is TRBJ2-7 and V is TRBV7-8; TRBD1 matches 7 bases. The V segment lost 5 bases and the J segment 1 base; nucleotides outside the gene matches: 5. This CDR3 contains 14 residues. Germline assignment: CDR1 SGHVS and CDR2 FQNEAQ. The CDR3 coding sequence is TGTGCCAGCAGCCCCAGGGACAGTTCCTACGAGCAGTACTTC. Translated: CASSPRDSSYEQYF. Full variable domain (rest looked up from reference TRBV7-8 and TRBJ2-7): GAGVSQSPRYKVAKRGQDVALRCDPISGHVSLFWYQQALGQGPEFLTYFQNEAQLDKSGLPSDRFFAERPEGSVSTLKIQRTQQEDSAVYLCASSPRDSSYEQYFGPGTRLTVT.

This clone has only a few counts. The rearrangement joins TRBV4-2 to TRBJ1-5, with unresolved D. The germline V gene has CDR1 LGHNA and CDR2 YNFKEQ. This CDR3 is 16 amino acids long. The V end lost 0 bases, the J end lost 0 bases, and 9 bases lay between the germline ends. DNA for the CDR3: TGTGCCAGCAGCCAAGATTTAGGGAATAGCAATCAGCCCCAGCATTTT. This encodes CASSQDLGNSNQPQHF.

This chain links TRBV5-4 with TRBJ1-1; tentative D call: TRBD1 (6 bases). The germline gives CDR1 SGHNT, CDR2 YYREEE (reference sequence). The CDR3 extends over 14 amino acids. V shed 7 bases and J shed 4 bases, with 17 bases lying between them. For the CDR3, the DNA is TGTGCCAGCCAAACAGGAGGGGGTGGCACTGAAGCTTTCTTT. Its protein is CASQTGGGGTEAFF. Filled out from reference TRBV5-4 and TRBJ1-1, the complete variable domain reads ETGVTQSPTHLIKTRGQQVTLRCSSQSGHNTVSWYQQALGQGPQFIFQYYREEENGRGNFPPRFSGLQFPNYSSELNVNALELDDSALYLCASQTGGGGTEAFFGQGTRLTVV.

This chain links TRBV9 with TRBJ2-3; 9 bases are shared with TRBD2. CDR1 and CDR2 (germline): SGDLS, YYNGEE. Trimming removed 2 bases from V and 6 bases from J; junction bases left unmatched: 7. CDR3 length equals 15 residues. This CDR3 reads CASSVIAGVADTQYF. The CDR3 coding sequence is TGTGCCAGCAGCGTCATAGCGGGAGTTGCGGATACGCAGTATTTT.

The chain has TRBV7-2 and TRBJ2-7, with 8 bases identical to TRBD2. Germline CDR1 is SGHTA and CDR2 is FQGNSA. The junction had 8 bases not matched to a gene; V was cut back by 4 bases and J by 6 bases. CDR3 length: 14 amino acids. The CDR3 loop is CASSSDAAGAEQYF. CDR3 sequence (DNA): TGTGCCAGCAGCTCCGACGCAGCGGGAGCCGAGCAGTACTTC.

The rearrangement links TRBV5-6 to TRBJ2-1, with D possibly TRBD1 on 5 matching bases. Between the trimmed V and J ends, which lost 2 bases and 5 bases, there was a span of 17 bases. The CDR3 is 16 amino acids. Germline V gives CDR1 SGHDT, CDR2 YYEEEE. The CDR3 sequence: CASSFFRDAKDNEQFF. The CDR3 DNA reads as TGTGCCAGCAGCTTCTTCAGGGATGCAAAAGACAATGAGCAGTTCTTC. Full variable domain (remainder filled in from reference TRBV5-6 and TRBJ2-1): DAGVTQSPTHLIKTRGQQVTLRCSPKSGHDTVSWYQQALGQGPQFIFQYYEEEERQRGNFPDRFSGHQFPNYSSELNVNALLLGDSALYLCASSFFRDAKDNEQFFGPGTRLTVL.

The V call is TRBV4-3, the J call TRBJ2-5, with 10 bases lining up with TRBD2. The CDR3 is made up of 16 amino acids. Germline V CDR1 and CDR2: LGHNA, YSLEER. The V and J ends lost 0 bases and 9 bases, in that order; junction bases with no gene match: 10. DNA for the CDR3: TGCGCCAGCAGCCAAGATTGGGCTAGCGGGGGCCGGGCCCAGTACTTC. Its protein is CASSQDWASGGRAQYF.

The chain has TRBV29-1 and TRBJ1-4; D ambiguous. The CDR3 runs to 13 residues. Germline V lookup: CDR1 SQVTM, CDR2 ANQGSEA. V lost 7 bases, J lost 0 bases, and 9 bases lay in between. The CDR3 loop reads CSGTSATNEKLFF. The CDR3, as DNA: TGCAGCGGGACGTCTGCAACTAATGAAAAACTGTTTTTT.

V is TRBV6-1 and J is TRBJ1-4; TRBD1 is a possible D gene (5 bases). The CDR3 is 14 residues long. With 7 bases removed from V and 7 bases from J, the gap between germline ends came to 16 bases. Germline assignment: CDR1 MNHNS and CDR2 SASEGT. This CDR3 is CASNTGTSGEKLFF. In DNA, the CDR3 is TGTGCCAGCAACACCGGGACCTCGGGTGAAAAACTGTTTTTT.

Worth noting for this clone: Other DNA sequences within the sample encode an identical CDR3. The CDR3 sequence: CASSGTSGSYEQYF. The CDR3 DNA sequence: TGTGCCAGCAGCGGGACTAGCGGCTCCTACGAGCAGTACTTC. The chain links TRBV9 to TRBJ2-7; 10 nucleotides align to TRBD2. V lost 3 bases and J lost 0; bases outside the gene matches: 0. The CDR3 is made up of 14 amino acids. Germline V gene sequence: CDR1 SGDLS, CDR2 YYNGEE.

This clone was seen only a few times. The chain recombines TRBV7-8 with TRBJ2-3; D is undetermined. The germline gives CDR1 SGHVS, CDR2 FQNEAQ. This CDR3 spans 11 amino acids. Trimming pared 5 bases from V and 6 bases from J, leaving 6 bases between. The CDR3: CASSVGDTQYF. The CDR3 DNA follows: TGTGCCAGCAGCGTCGGGGATACGCAGTATTTT.

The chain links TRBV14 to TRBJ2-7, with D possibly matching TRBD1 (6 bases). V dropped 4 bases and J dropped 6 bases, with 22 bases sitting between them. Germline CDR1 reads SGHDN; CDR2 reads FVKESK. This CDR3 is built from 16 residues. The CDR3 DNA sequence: TGTGCCAGCAGCCTGAGGTCCAGGGGTCATCCGGGCGAGCAGTACTTC. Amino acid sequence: CASSLRSRGHPGEQYF. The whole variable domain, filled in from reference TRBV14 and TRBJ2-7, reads EAGVTQFPSHSVIEKGQTVTLRCDPISGHDNLYWYRRVMGKEIKFLLHFVKESKQDESGMPNNRFLAERTGGTYSTLKVQPAELEDSGVYFCASSLRSRGHPGEQYFGPGTRLTVT.

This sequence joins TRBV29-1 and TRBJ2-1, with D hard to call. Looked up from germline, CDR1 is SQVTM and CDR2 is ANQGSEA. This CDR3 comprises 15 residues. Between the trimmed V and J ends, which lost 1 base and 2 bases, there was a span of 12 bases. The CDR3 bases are TGCAGCGTTGAAGTGGTAAAAAAAGCCTACAATGAGCAGTTCTTC. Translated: CSVEVVKKAYNEQFF.

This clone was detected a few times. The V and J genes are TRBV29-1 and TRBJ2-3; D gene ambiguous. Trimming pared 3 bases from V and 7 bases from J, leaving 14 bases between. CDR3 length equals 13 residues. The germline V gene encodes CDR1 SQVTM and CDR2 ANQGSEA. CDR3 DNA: TGCAGCGTTGAGCTAGGCGGAACGTATACGCAGTATTTT. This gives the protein CSVELGGTYTQYF.

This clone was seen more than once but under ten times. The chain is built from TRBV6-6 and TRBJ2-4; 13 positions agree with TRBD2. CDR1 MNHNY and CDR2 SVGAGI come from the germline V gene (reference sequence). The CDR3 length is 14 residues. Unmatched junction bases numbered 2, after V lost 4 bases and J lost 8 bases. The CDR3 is CASSWTSGRDIQYF. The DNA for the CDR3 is TGTGCCAGCAGTTGGACTAGCGGGAGAGACATTCAGTACTTC.

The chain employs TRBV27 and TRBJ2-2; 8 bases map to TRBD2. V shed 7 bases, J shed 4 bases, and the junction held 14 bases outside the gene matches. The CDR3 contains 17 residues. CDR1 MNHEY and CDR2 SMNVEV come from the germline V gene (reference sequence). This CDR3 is CASKDLTGRAPTGELFF. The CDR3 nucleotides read TGTGCCAGCAAAGACCTTACCGGGAGGGCCCCCACCGGGGAGCTGTTTTTT.